Given below is one T cell receptor (beta chain) in context. Its antigen remains unknown. Profiling relied on immunoSEQ multiplex PCR, and the TCRdb table lists in-frame clones only, not all of them. This sample has about 85,000 clones, with 75% to 95% found just once. This entry belongs to a study of graft-versus-host responses after intestinal transplantation. Germline V gene data show CDR1 as SGDLS and CDR2 as YYNGEE. The CDR3 has 14 amino acids. Trimming left V 0 bases short and J 2 bases short, with 8 bases between. Specimen: unstimulated CD8+ T cells sorted from spleen or lymph node cells, collected before transplant. This chain connects TRBV9 to TRBJ2-5, with D unclear. This receptor was identified in a human donor who was the organ donor for an intestinal transplant. CDR3 residues: CASSVGFSQETQYF. As DNA, the CDR3 is TGTGCCAGCAGCGTAGGTTTCTCACAAGAGACCCAGTACTTC.